Following are 7 T cell receptor beta chains from one sample sequenced in a study of blood T cell repertoires in COVID-19. This table comes from immunoSEQ multiplex PCR, and its TCRdb copy is limited to in-frame clones, with some not included. The data show some 270,000 clones, roughly four fifths seen once. Sequenced material: PBMCs or T cells enriched from blood (not recorded which). These TCRs come from a man in his forties or fifties who had recovered from COVID-19.

The chain uses TRBV27 and TRBJ1-6, with D possibly matching TRBD1 (6 bases). Germline V gene data show CDR1 as MNHEY and CDR2 as SMNVEV (reference sequence). Deletions cut 7 bases from V and 8 bases from J, with 18 bases between. This CDR3 has 15 residues. As DNA, the CDR3 is TGTGCCAGCATCCGATGGACAGCGACGTATTCACCCCTCCACTTT. Amino acid sequence: CASIRWTATYSPLHF.

This clone was picked up a small number of times. The chain employs TRBV5-1 and TRBJ1-3; weak D call: TRBD1 (6 bases). This CDR3 region has 14 residues. V was clipped by 4 bases and J by 3 bases, with 11 bases between them. Germline loops: CDR1 SGHRS, CDR2 YFSETQ. CDR3 sequence reads: CASSRRGGGNTIYF. The DNA of the CDR3 is TGCGCCAGCAGCCGAAGGGGGGGTGGAAACACCATATATTTT.

The chain couples TRBV5-4 to TRBJ2-7; D may be TRBD2 (6 bases). This CDR3 region has 14 residues. Germline assignment: CDR1 SGHNT and CDR2 YYREEE (reference sequence). V gave up 9 bases and J gave up 1 base, with 17 bases separating them. The CDR3 DNA reads as TGTGCCACCCTTTGGGGAGGAAGGTCCTACGAGCAGTACTTC. As protein: CATLWGGRSYEQYF. Using reference TRBV5-4 and TRBJ2-7 for the parts outside the CDR3, the full variable domain is ETGVTQSPTHLIKTRGQQVTLRCSSQSGHNTVSWYQQALGQGPQFIFQYYREEENGRGNFPPRFSGLQFPNYSSELNVNALELDDSALYLCATLWGGRSYEQYFGPGTRLTVT.

The V call is TRBV19, the J call TRBJ2-7, with D unresolved. Germline V lookup: CDR1 LNHDA, CDR2 SQIVND (reference sequence). V lost 10 bases to trimming and J lost 2 bases, with 15 bases between them. The CDR3 totals 13 residues. This chain's CDR3 is CATPDGQTYEQYF. The CDR3 DNA reads TGTGCCACCCCAGATGGCCAGACCTACGAGCAGTACTTC.

This chain uses TRBV6-2 or TRBV6-3 with TRBJ1-2; D is possibly TRBD1 (5 bases). Germline V gives CDR1 MNHEY, CDR2 SVGEGT. CDR3 length: 14 amino acids. Trimming shortened V by 2 bases and J by 6 bases, and 13 bases separated the two germline ends. DNA for the CDR3: TGTGCCAGCAGTTACCAGGGTATCGGCGATGGCTACACCTTC. The encoded protein is CASSYQGIGDGYTF.

This clone was recorded only once. The chain employs TRBV29-1 and TRBJ1-2; TRBD1 might be the D (5 bases). V lost 0 bases, J lost 7 bases, and 21 bases lay in between. The CDR3 has 16 residues. Germline V CDR1 and CDR2: SQVTM, ANQGSEA. The CDR3 sequence is CSVEDGIGGLEIGYTF. The CDR3 DNA reads as TGCAGCGTTGAAGATGGAATCGGGGGTCTCGAGATTGGCTACACCTTC.

J is TRBJ2-7 and V is TRBV7-9; possibly TRBD2 for D (6 bases). Germline CDR1 reads SEHNR; CDR2 reads FQNEAQ (reference sequence). V was trimmed by 1 base and J by 3 bases, leaving 16 bases between them. The CDR3 contains 16 residues. The CDR3 sequence is CASSLGGTKIVYEQYF. CDR3 DNA sequence: TGTGCCAGCAGCTTAGGCGGGACGAAAATAGTCTACGAGCAGTACTTC.